Here is one T cell receptor (beta chain) with its context. Sequencing used immunoSEQ multiplex PCR; TCRdb keeps in-frame clones, though not all of them. The table includes tens of thousands of clones, 80% to 85% detected once. These data originate in a study of T cells in localized non-small cell lung cancer. This CDR3 has 15 residues. The germline V gene encodes CDR1 SGHRS and CDR2 YFSETQ. With 4 bases clipped from V and 2 bases from J, the junction kept 7 bases outside the gene matches. The TCR originated in a man between 40 and 70 years old with stage II lung adenocarcinoma. The chain carries TRBV5-1 and TRBJ1-1; 8 bases match TRBD1. This specimen was PBMCs, taken before any cancer treatment. CDR3 nucleotide sequence: TGCGCCAGCAGCGGTCGACAGGGGTCAAACACTGAAGCTTTCTTT. Translation: CASSGRQGSNTEAFF.